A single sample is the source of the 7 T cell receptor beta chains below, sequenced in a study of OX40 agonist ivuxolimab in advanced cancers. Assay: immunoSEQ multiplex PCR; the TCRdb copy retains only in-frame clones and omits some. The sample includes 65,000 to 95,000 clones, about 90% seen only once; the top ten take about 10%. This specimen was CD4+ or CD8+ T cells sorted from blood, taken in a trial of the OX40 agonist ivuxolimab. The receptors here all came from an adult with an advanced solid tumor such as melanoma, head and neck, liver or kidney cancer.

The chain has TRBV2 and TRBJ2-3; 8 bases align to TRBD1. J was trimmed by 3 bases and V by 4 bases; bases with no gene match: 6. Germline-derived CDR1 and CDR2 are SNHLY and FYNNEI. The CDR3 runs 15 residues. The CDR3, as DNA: TGTGCCAGCAGTGCCACAGGGGGGCGAACAGATACGCAGTATTTT. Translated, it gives CASSATGGRTDTQYF.

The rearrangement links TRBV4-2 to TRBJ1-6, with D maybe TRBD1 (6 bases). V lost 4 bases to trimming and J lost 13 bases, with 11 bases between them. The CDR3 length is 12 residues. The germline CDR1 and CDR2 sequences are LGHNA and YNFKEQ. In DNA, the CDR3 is TGTGCCAGCAGCCGTCAGGGGTTGCCCCTCCACTTT. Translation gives CASSRQGLPLHF.

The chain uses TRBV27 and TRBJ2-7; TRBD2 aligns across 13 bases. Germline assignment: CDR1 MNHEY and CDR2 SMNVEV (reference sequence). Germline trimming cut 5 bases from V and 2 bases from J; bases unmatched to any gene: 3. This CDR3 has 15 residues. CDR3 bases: TGTGCCAGCAGTGTAGGACTAGCGGGGGCCTACGAGCAGTACTTC. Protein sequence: CASSVGLAGAYEQYF.

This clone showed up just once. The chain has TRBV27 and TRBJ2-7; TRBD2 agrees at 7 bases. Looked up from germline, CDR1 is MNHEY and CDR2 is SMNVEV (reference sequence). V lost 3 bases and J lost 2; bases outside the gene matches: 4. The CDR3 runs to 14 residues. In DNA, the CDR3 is TGTGCCAGCAGTTTCGGGGGGATAACCTACGAGCAGTACTTC. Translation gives CASSFGGITYEQYF.

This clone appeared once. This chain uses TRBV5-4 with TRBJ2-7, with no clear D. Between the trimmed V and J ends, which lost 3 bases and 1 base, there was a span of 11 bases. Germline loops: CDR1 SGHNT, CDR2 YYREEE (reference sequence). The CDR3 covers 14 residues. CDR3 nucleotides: TGTGCCAGCAGCTGGGGTGGCAGTTCCTACGAGCAGTACTTC. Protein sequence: CASSWGGSSYEQYF.

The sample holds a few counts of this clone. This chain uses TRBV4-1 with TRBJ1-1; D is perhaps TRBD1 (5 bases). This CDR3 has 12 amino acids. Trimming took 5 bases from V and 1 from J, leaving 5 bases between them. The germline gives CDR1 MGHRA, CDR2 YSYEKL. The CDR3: CASSGGNTEAFF. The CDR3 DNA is TGCGCCAGCAGCGGGGGGAACACTGAAGCTTTCTTT.

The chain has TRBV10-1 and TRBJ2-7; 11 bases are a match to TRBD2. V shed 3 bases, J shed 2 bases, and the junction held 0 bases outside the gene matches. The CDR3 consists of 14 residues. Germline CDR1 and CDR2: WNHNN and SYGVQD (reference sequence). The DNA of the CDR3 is TGCGCCAGCAGTGATAGCGGGGGGGCCTACGAGCAGTACTTC. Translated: CASSDSGGAYEQYF.